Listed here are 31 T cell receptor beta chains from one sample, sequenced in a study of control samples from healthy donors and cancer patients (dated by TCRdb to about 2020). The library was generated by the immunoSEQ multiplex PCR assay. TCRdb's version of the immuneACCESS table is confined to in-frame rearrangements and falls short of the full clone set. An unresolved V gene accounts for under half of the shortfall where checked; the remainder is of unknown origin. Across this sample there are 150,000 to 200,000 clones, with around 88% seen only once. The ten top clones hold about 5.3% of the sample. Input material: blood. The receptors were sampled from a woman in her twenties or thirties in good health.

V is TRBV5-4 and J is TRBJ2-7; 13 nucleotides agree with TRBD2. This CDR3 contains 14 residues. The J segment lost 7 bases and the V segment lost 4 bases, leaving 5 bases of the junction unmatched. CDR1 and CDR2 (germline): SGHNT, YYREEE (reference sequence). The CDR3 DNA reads TGTGCCAGCAGCCTCAAGGGACTAGCGGGGGAGCAGTACTTC. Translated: CASSLKGLAGEQYF.

CDR3 amino acids: CASSPLTGTPGELFF. CDR3 DNA: TGTGCCAGCAGTCCGCTGACAGGGACCCCGGGGGAGCTGTTTTTT. This sequence joins TRBV27 and TRBJ2-2, with TRBD1 identical over 7 bases. V lost 5 bases to trimming and J lost 8 bases; unmatched junction nucleotides: 11. Germline values: CDR1 MNHEY, CDR2 SMNVEV (reference sequence). This CDR3 region has 15 residues.

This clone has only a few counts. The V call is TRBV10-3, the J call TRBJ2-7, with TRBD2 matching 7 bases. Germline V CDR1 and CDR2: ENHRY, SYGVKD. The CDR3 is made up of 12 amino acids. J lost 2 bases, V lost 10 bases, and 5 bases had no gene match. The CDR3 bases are TGTGCCACCTTAACTAGCGCCTACGAGCAGTACTTC. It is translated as CATLTSAYEQYF.

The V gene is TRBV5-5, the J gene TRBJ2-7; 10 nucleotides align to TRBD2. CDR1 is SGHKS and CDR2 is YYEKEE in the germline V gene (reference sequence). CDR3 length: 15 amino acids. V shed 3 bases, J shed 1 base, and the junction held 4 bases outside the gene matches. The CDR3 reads CASSYGTSVSYEQYF. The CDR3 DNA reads TGTGCCAGCAGCTACGGGACTAGCGTTTCCTACGAGCAGTACTTC.

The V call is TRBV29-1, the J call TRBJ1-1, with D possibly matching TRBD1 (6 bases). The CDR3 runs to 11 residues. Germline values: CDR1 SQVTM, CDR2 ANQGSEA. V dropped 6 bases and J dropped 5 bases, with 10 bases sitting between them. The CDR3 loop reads CSVTGRTEAFF. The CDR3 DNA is TGCAGCGTAACAGGGAGAACTGAAGCTTTCTTT.

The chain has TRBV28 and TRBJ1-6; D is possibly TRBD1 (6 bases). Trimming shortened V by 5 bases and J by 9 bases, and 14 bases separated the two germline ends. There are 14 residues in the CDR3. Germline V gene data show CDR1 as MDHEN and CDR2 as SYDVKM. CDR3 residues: CASSPFLDSSPLHF. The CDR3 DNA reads TGTGCCAGCAGTCCATTCTTGGACAGTTCACCCCTCCACTTT.

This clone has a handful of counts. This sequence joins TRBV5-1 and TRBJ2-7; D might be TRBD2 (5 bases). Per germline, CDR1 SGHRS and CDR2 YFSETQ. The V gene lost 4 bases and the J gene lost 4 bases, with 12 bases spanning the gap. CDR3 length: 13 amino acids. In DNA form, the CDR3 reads TGCGCCAGCAGCCGGGCGGGCCTATACGAGCAGTACGTC. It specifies CASSRAGLYEQYV.

The CDR3 protein is CSASDNEQFF. The CDR3 coding sequence is TGCAGTGCTTCAGATAATGAGCAGTTCTTC. This chain connects TRBV20-1 to TRBJ2-1; D gene uncertain. Trimming left V 5 bases short and J 7 bases short, with 6 bases between. In germline, CDR1 is DFQATT, CDR2 SNEGSKA (reference sequence). This CDR3 contains 10 residues.

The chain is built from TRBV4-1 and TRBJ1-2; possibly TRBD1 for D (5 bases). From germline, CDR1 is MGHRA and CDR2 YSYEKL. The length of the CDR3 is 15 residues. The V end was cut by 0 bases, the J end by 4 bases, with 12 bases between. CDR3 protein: CASSQEEQGAYGYTF. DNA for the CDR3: TGCGCCAGCAGCCAAGAAGAGCAGGGAGCCTATGGCTACACCTTC.

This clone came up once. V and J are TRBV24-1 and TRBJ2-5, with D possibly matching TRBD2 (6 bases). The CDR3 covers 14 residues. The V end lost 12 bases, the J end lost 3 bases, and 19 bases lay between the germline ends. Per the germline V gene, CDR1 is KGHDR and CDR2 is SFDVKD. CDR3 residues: CAEGLAEKKETQYF. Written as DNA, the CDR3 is TGTGCCGAGGGTTTAGCGGAGAAAAAAGAGACCCAGTACTTC.

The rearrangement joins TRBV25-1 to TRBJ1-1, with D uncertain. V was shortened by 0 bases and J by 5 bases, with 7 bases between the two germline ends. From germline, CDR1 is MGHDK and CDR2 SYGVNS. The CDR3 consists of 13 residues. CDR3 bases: TGTGCCAGCAGTGAATATGGCAAAACTGAAGCTTTCTTT. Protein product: CASSEYGKTEAFF.

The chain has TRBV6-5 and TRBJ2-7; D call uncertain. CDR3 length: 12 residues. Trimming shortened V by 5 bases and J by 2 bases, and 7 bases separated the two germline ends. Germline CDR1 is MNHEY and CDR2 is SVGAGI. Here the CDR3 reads CASSNGPYEQYV. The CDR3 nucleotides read TGTGCCAGCAGTAATGGTCCCTACGAGCAGTACGTC.

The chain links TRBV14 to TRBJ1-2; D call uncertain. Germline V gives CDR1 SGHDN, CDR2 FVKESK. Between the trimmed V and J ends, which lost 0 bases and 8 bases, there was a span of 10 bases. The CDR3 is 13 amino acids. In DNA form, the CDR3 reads TGTGCCAGCAGCCAAGATATTGCGGGAGGCTACACCTTC. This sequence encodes CASSQDIAGGYTF.

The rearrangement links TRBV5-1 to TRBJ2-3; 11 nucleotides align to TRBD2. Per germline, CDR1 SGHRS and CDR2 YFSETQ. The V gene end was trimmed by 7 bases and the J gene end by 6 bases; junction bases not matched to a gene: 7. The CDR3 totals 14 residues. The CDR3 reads CASGTSGSEDTQYF. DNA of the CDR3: TGCGCCAGCGGAACTAGCGGGAGTGAGGATACGCAGTATTTT.

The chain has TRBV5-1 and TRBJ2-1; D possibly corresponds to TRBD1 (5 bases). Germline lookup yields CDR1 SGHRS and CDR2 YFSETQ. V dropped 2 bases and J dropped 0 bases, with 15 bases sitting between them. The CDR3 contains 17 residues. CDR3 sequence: CASSFQTGDSSYNEQFF. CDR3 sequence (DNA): TGCGCCAGCAGCTTCCAAACAGGCGACAGCTCCTACAATGAGCAGTTCTTC.

CDR3 DNA sequence: TGCGCCAGCTCAGCCCCGGGACGGGCGAACACTGAAGCTTTCTTT. The encoded protein is CASSAPGRANTEAFF. The chain has TRBV4-1 and TRBJ1-1, with D tentatively TRBD1 (5 bases). V lost 8 bases and J 1 base, leaving 17 bases between the germline ends. The CDR3 loop spans 15 amino acids. Germline V gene data show CDR1 as MGHRA and CDR2 as YSYEKL.

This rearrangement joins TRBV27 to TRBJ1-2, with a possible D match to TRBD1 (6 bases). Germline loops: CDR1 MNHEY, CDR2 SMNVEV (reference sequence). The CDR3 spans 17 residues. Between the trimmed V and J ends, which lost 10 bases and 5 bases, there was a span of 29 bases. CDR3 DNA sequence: TGTGCCACCTCACGAGGAGGGGGGACAACCCTTAAGTATGGCTACACCTTC. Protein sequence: CATSRGGGTTLKYGYTF.

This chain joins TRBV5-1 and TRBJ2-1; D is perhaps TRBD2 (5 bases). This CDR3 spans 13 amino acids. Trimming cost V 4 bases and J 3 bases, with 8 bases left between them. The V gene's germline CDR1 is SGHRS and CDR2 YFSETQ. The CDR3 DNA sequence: TGCGCCAGCAGCCCCCGGGACTACAATGAGCAGTTCTTC. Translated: CASSPRDYNEQFF.

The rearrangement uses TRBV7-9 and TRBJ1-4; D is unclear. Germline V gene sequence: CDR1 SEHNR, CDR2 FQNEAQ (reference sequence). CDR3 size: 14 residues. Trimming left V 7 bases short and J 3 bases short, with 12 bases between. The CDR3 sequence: CASTPFNPNEKLFF. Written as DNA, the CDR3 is TGTGCCAGCACCCCTTTTAATCCTAATGAAAAACTGTTTTTT.

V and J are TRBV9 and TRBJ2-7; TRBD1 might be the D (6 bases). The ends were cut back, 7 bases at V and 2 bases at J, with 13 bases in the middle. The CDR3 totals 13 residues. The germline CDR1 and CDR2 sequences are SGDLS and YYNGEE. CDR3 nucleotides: TGTGCCAGCCAGGGGCCGGGGACCTACGAGCAGTACTTC. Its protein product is CASQGPGTYEQYF.

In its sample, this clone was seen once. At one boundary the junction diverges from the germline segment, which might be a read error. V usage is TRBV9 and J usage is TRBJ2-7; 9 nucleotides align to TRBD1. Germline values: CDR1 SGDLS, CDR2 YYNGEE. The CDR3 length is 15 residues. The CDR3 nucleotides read TGTGCCAGCAGCGTAAGGGCGGTCATTAGGGGACAGGGAGGTTTC. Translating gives CASSVRAVIRGQGGF.

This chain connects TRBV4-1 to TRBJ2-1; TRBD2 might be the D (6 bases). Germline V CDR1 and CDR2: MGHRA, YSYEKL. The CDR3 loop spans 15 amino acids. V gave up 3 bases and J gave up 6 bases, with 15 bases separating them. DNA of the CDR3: TGCGCCAGCAGCCACGACCCGGGACTGAGCAATGAGCAGTTCTTC. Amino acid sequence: CASSHDPGLSNEQFF.

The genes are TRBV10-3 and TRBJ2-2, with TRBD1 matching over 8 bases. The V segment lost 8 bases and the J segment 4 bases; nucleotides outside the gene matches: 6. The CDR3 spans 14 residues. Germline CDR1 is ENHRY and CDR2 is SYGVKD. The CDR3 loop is CAIGTGAFTGELFF. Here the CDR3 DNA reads TGTGCCATCGGGACAGGAGCCTTCACCGGGGAGCTGTTTTTT.

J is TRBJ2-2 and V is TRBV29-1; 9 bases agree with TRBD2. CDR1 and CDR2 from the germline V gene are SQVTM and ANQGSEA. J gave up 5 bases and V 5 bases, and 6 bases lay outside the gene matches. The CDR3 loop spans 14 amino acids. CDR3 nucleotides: TGCAGCGTTAGAGCGGGAGGTCTAACCGGGGAGCTGTTTTTT. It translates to CSVRAGGLTGELFF.

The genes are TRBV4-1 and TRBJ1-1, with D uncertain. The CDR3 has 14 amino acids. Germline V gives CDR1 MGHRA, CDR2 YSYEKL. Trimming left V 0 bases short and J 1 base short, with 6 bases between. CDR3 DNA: TGCGCCAGCAGCCAAGATTACAGGAACACTGAAGCTTTCTTT. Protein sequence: CASSQDYRNTEAFF.

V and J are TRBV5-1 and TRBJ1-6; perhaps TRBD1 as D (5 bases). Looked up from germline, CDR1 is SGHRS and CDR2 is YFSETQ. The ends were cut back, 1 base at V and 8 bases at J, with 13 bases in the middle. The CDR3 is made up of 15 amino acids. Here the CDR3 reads CASSLSTGGDSPLHF. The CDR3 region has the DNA TGCGCCAGCAGCTTGTCAACAGGCGGCGATTCACCCCTCCACTTT.

CDR3 residues: CASSPGPYGYTF. DNA for the CDR3: TGTGCCAGCAGCCCGGGTCCTTATGGCTACACCTTC. This chain joins TRBV3-1 (or the pseudogene TRBV3-2) and TRBJ1-2; D gene uncertain. CDR3 length: 12 residues. V was shortened by 4 bases and J by 5 bases, with 8 bases between the two germline ends. Germline values: CDR1 LGHDT, CDR2 YNNKEL (reference sequence).

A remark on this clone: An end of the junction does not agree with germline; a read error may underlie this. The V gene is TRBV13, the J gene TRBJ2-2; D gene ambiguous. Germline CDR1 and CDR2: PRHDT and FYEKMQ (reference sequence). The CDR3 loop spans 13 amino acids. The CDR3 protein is CASSLGLTEELFF. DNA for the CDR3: TGTGCCAGCAGCTTAGGCCTAACCGAGGAGCTGTTTTTT.

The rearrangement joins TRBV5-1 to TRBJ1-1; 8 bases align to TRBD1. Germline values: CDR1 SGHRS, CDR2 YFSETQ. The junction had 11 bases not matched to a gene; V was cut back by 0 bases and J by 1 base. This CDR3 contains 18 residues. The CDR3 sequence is CASSLELRTGQRNTEAFF. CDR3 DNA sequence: TGCGCCAGCAGCTTGGAGTTACGGACAGGGCAACGGAACACTGAAGCTTTCTTT.

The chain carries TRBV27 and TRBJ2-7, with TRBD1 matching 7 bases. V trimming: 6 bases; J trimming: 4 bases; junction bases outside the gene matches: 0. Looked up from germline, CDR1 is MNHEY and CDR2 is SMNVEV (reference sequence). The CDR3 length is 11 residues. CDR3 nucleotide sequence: TGTGCCAGCAGACAGGGGTACGAGCAGTACTTC. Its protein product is CASRQGYEQYF.

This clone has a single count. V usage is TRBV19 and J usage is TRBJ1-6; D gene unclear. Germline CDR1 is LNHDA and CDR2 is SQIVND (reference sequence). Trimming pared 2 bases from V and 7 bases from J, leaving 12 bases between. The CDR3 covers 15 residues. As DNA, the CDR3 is TGTGCCAGTAGTATAACCGGATACGGCAATTCACCCCTCCACTTT. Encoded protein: CASSITGYGNSPLHF.